This entry is about one T cell receptor beta chain. In the study's own analysis: Estimates of nucleated cell counts were drawn from the amplification of reference gene primers. Only in-frame clones appear in the TCRdb table, and some are missing; sequencing was by immunoSEQ multiplex PCR. V and J calls and clone size come straight from that table; D and trimming were deduced from the DNA. The table lists approximately 150,000 clones, around 80% of them singletons. Per the germline V gene, CDR1 is SGDLS and CDR2 is YYNGEE. After removal of 3 bases from V and 4 bases from J, the junction contained 5 bases not matched to a gene. The CDR3 sequence is 14 residues long. The study recruited people aged roughly 18 to 100 years across more than 20 US areas. Cohorts were based on clinical histories the participants reported. Those designated as exposed participants met a COVID-19 case within 2 weeks before study entry.

This specimen comes from a study of blood T cell repertoires in COVID-19. The clonotype was recovered from a man in his 70s who had been exposed to COVID-19. V and J are TRBV9 and TRBJ1-1, with TRBD1 identical over 8 bases. Sequencing was performed on PBMCs or T cells enriched from blood (not recorded which). The CDR3 spells CASSARTGFTEAFF. CDR3 coding DNA: TGTGCCAGCAGCGCTCGGACAGGGTTCACTGAAGCTTTCTTT.